The 25 T cell receptor beta chains given below trace back to one sample, sequenced in a study of Ad26.COV2.S vaccination and SARS-CoV-2 variants. The sample's treatment: around 19 received Ad26.COV2.S at low or high dose, single or two shots; several received placebo; per-sample allocation not given. Collection of the samples took place on day 63 after the first injection of vaccine or placebo. Measured with immunoSEQ multiplex PCR; TCRdb has only the in-frame clones, and not every one. Here the sample spans roughly 400,000 clones, 92% being singletons. The sample consisted of peripheral blood, taken in a trial of Ad26.COV2.S vaccine versus placebo. Source of these receptors: a person between 18 and 60 years old who received the Ad26.COV2.S COVID-19 vaccine or a placebo.

The chain links TRBV5-1 to TRBJ1-4, with a tentative D call TRBD1 (5 bases). With 3 bases removed from V and 12 bases from J, the gap between germline ends came to 9 bases. CDR3 length equals 11 residues. Germline CDR1 is SGHRS and CDR2 is YFSETQ. The CDR3 nucleotides are TGCGCCAGCAGCTCGGGACGTGAACTGTTTTTT. As protein: CASSSGRELFF.

V gene TRBV19 combines with J gene TRBJ1-1; no definite D call. V gave up 7 bases and J gave up 5 bases, with 11 bases separating them. Germline assignment: CDR1 LNHDA and CDR2 SQIVND (reference sequence). This CDR3 spans 12 amino acids. CDR3 nucleotide sequence: TGTGCCAGTAACATCGGAGGAACTGAAGCTTTCTTT. It is translated as CASNIGGTEAFF.

The chain has TRBV23-1 and TRBJ2-7; D not certain. TRBV23-1 is assigned to the ORF class and has an uncertain function. The ends were cut back, 4 bases at V and 7 bases at J, with 14 bases in the middle. The CDR3 runs to 13 residues. CDR3 DNA: TGCGCCAGCAGTCGTCCGTCGCCAGGAGAGCAGTACTTC. Its protein product is CASSRPSPGEQYF.

The chain joins TRBV29-1 to TRBJ1-1, with D possibly being TRBD1 (5 bases). The CDR3 spans 12 residues. The V end was cut by 8 bases, the J end by 2 bases, with 12 bases between. Per the germline V gene, CDR1 is SQVTM and CDR2 is ANQGSEA. DNA of the CDR3: TGCAGCATGGTGACAGCTAACACTGAAGCTTTCTTT. This codes for CSMVTANTEAFF.

V is TRBV5-8 and J is TRBJ1-2, with a possible D match to TRBD1 (5 bases). CDR1 and CDR2 from the germline V gene are SGHTS and YDEGEE. CDR3 length: 15 residues. With 3 bases removed from V and 3 bases from J, the gap between germline ends came to 15 bases. The CDR3: CASSWDRPIHYGYTF. The CDR3 DNA reads TGTGCCAGCAGCTGGGACCGACCTATCCACTATGGCTACACCTTC.

This clone was observed a single time. The chain links TRBV7-9 to TRBJ1-2; the D is unclear. V was clipped by 5 bases and J by 4 bases, with 23 bases between them. CDR1 and CDR2 (germline): SEHNR, FQNEAQ (reference sequence). The CDR3 sequence is 17 residues long. CDR3 sequence (DNA): TGTGCCAGCAGCGGTCGACTAGAACAGCAAGAGGTCTATGGCTACACCTTC. Encoded protein: CASSGRLEQQEVYGYTF. Full variable domain (remainder filled in from reference TRBV7-9 and TRBJ1-2): DTGVSQNPRHKITKRGQNVTFRCDPISEHNRLYWYRQTLGQGPEFLTYFQNEAQLEKSRLLSDRFSAERPKGSFSTLEIQRTEQGDSAMYLCASSGRLEQQEVYGYTFGSGTRLTVV.

The J gene is TRBJ2-5, the V gene TRBV24-1, with D uncertain. V was trimmed by 3 bases and J by 5 bases, leaving 9 bases between them. The CDR3 sequence is 13 residues long. The germline V gene encodes CDR1 KGHDR and CDR2 SFDVKD. CDR3 sequence: CATSDGLVETQYF. The CDR3 DNA reads TGTGCCACCAGTGATGGGCTAGTGGAGACCCAGTACTTC.

The chain combines TRBV25-1 with TRBJ1-1; D is perhaps TRBD1 (6 bases). Trimming left V 8 bases short and J 2 bases short, with 15 bases between. Germline V lookup: CDR1 MGHDK, CDR2 SYGVNS. There are 14 residues in the CDR3. CDR3 sequence (DNA): TGTGCCAGCCGACATCAGGGGCTAAACACTGAAGCTTTCTTT. It codes for CASRHQGLNTEAFF.

The gene calls are TRBV14 and TRBJ1-2; 8 bases match TRBD1. The CDR3 is 16 residues long. Per the germline V gene, CDR1 is SGHDN and CDR2 is FVKESK. The V segment lost 1 base and the J segment 2 bases; nucleotides outside the gene matches: 6. The CDR3 DNA follows: TGTGCCAGCAGCCAAGCAGCAAGGACAGGGAACTATGGCTACACCTTC. It codes for CASSQAARTGNYGYTF.

The chain carries TRBV9 and TRBJ2-6; 9 bases agree with TRBD1. This CDR3 has 17 amino acids. After removal of 4 bases from V and 4 bases from J, the junction contained 9 bases not matched to a gene. CDR1 is SGDLS, CDR2 YYNGEE, per germline. In nucleotides, the CDR3 is TGTGCCAGCAGCCCCCGACAGGGGGATTTCGGGGCCAACGTCCTGACTTTC. It specifies CASSPRQGDFGANVLTF.

The chain has TRBV9 and TRBJ2-7; D remains ambiguous. V lost 4 bases and J lost 0, with 11 bases in between. Germline loops: CDR1 SGDLS, CDR2 YYNGEE. The CDR3 covers 14 residues. DNA of the CDR3: TGTGCCAGCAGCCACGTTAGGAGCTCCTACGAGCAGTACTTC. Protein: CASSHVRSSYEQYF. Together with reference TRBV9 and TRBJ2-7, the CDR3 gives the full variable domain: DSGVTQTPKHLITATGQRVTLRCSPRSGDLSVYWYQQSLDQGLQFLIQYYNGEERAKGNILERFSAQQFPDLHSELNLSSLELGDSALYFCASSHVRSSYEQYFGPGTRLTVT.

The V and J genes are TRBV28 and TRBJ1-2; D perhaps matches TRBD1 (6 bases). This CDR3 has 14 residues. Trimming shortened V by 2 bases and J by 0 bases, and 7 bases separated the two germline ends. The germline V gene encodes CDR1 MDHEN and CDR2 SYDVKM. The CDR3 loop reads CASSLTGTNYGYTF. As DNA, the CDR3 is TGTGCCAGCAGTTTAACAGGGACTAACTATGGCTACACCTTC.

This clone was seen more than once but under ten times. The V and J genes are TRBV5-4 and TRBJ1-1; D not certain. This CDR3 spans 14 amino acids. V was trimmed by 2 bases and J by 6 bases, leaving 14 bases between them. Germline CDR1 SGHNT, CDR2 YYREEE (reference sequence). CDR3: CASSLLAGAAEAFF. As DNA, the CDR3 is TGTGCCAGCAGCTTACTAGCGGGAGCCGCTGAAGCTTTCTTT.

This chain uses TRBV19 with TRBJ2-3; TRBD1 agrees at 9 bases. V shed 3 bases and J 4 bases; nucleotides not matched to a gene: 5. The V gene's germline CDR1 is LNHDA and CDR2 SQIVND (reference sequence). This CDR3 contains 15 residues. CDR3 coding DNA: TGTGCCAGTAGTATGAGGGGGACAGGGCCAGATACGCAGTATTTT. This encodes CASSMRGTGPDTQYF.

This chain uses TRBV5-6 with TRBJ1-5; D is uncertain. CDR3 length: 16 amino acids. CDR1 and CDR2 (germline): SGHDT, YYEEEE. V was trimmed by 0 bases and J by 5 bases, leaving 15 bases between them. In nucleotides, the CDR3 is TGTGCCAGCAGCTTGGCCGGGAGCTTGGCCGATCAGCCCCAGCATTTT. Amino acid sequence: CASSLAGSLADQPQHF.

The chain carries TRBV18 and TRBJ1-2; D call uncertain. V was trimmed by 2 bases and J by 4 bases, leaving 14 bases between them. Germline V gene data show CDR1 as KGHSH and CDR2 as LQKENI. This CDR3 has 15 amino acids. The CDR3 nucleotides read TGTGCCAGCTCACCATCGGCAGGCGGCGGCTATGGCTACACCTTC. Translation gives CASSPSAGGGYGYTF.

The V call is TRBV7-9, the J call TRBJ1-6; D gene uncertain. V lost 2 bases to trimming and J lost 3 bases, with 5 bases between them. The germline V gene encodes CDR1 SEHNR and CDR2 FQNEAQ (reference sequence). This CDR3 has 14 amino acids. Here the CDR3 reads CASSLTVYNSPLHF. The CDR3 coding sequence is TGTGCCAGCAGCTTAACAGTCTATAATTCACCCCTCCACTTT.

CDR3 DNA: TGTGCCAGCAGCTTGGTTCAGGATCGGGAGACCCAGTACTTC. It specifies CASSLVQDRETQYF. The V call is TRBV5-4, the J call TRBJ2-5; D is unresolved. V was trimmed by 0 bases and J by 5 bases, leaving 11 bases between them. Germline V gives CDR1 SGHNT, CDR2 YYREEE (reference sequence). The CDR3 is 14 amino acids. Full variable domain (missing parts from reference TRBV5-4 and TRBJ2-5): ETGVTQSPTHLIKTRGQQVTLRCSSQSGHNTVSWYQQALGQGPQFIFQYYREEENGRGNFPPRFSGLQFPNYSSELNVNALELDDSALYLCASSLVQDRETQYFGPGTRLLVL.

The chain couples TRBV10-3 to TRBJ2-1; D may be TRBD1 (6 bases). CDR1 and CDR2 from the germline V gene are ENHRY and SYGVKD. V dropped 2 bases and J dropped 7 bases, with 21 bases sitting between them. The CDR3 has 17 amino acids. CDR3 residues: CAISEPMAYRVRNEQFF. DNA of the CDR3: TGTGCCATCAGTGAGCCCATGGCCTACAGGGTGAGGAATGAGCAGTTCTTC.

The rearrangement links TRBV6-5 to TRBJ1-1; the match to TRBD1 covers 9 bases. Losses at the gene ends were 0 bases for V and 3 bases for J; bases not matched to a gene: 2. Germline lookup yields CDR1 MNHEY and CDR2 SVGAGI. CDR3 length: 15 amino acids. CDR3 in DNA: TGTGCCAGCAGTTACTCGGACAGGGGCTACACTGAAGCTTTCTTT. As protein: CASSYSDRGYTEAFF.

J is TRBJ2-3 and V is TRBV28; the D gene is possibly TRBD2 (5 bases). Germline loops: CDR1 MDHEN, CDR2 SYDVKM. The CDR3 sequence is 15 residues long. Trimming shortened V by 7 bases and J by 6 bases, and 20 bases separated the two germline ends. CDR3 nucleotides: TGTGCCAGCACCCCAACCTCGGCGAGAGGGGATACGCAGTATTTT. Translated: CASTPTSARGDTQYF.

The chain uses TRBV28 and TRBJ1-2, with D perhaps TRBD1 (6 bases). V shed 8 bases and J shed 3 bases, with 22 bases lying between them. Germline V CDR1 and CDR2: MDHEN, SYDVKM. This CDR3 spans 16 amino acids. The CDR3 here is CASFVSIGGRDYGYTF. CDR3 in DNA: TGTGCCAGCTTCGTGTCCATCGGGGGGCGCGACTATGGCTACACCTTC.

The V and J genes are TRBV9 and TRBJ1-2, with D possibly being TRBD1 (6 bases). V lost 4 bases to trimming and J lost 4 bases, with 20 bases between them. Germline V gives CDR1 SGDLS, CDR2 YYNGEE. The CDR3 length is 16 residues. The DNA of the CDR3 is TGTGCCAGCAGCCCAATGGAGTCAGGGGCCCTCTATGGCTACACCTTC. The encoded protein is CASSPMESGALYGYTF.

The CDR3 protein is CASSQDAASSHTDTQYF. As DNA, the CDR3 is TGTGCCAGCAGCCAAGATGCGGCCAGCTCTCACACAGATACGCAGTATTTT. The chain uses TRBV3-1 (or the pseudogene TRBV3-2) and TRBJ2-3; D unclear. This CDR3 is 17 amino acids long. V was clipped by 0 bases and J by 2 bases, with 15 bases between them. CDR1 is LGHDT and CDR2 is YNNKEL in the germline V gene (reference sequence).

The J gene is TRBJ2-1, the V gene TRBV7-2; D not certain. Per the germline V gene, CDR1 is SGHTA and CDR2 is FQGNSA. This CDR3 contains 12 residues. Trimming cost V 1 base and J 7 bases, with 5 bases left between them. The chain's CDR3 is CASSLVENEQFF. In DNA form, the CDR3 reads TGTGCCAGCAGCTTAGTTGAGAATGAGCAGTTCTTC.